This entry describes one T cell receptor (beta chain). These data come from a study of blood T cell repertoires in COVID-19. Study-wide context: Samples of COVID-19 (acute and convalescent) were obtained from the United States, Italy and Spain. The cDNA or gDNA used as material had been derived from T cells, B-cell-depleted T cells, or PBMCs.

In the authors' methods: Nucleated cell number was recorded as an estimate derived from reference gene primer amplification. Produced via immunoSEQ multiplex PCR; TCRdb's table is partial and in-frame only. That table gives V, J and clone size, and the DNA gave D and trimming. The table includes 300,000 to 350,000 clones, around nine tenths detected once. CDR1 and CDR2 from the germline V gene are SGHKS and YYEKEE (reference sequence). The V and J ends lost 4 bases and 0 bases respectively, with 10 bases between them. The CDR3 is 14 residues long. The sequencing sample was made of peripheral blood. The V call is TRBV5-5, the J call TRBJ1-2, with D maybe TRBD1 (6 bases). This receptor was obtained from a young woman who had recovered from COVID-19. DNA for the CDR3: TGTGCCAGCAGCCTTGGGACACCTAACTATGGCTACACCTTC. It is translated as CASSLGTPNYGYTF.